This T cell receptor (beta chain) was recovered during a study of blood T cell repertoires in COVID-19. Study processing details: Cell counts per sample came from amplifying reference gene primers. Clones were sequenced by immunoSEQ multiplex PCR, and TCRdb holds only the in-frame ones, with some missing. The DNA was the basis for D and trimming; V, J and clone size are from that table. The sample has 350,000 or so clones, around 89% seen once. Trimming cost V 6 bases and J 3 bases; bases outside gene matches: 4. Germline V gives CDR1 SEHNR, CDR2 FQNEAQ (reference sequence). The CDR3 is made up of 15 amino acids.

The source of this sequence is a man aged 18 to 35 with active or convalescent COVID-19. Sequencing was performed on peripheral blood. V gene TRBV7-9 combines with J gene TRBJ2-1; 11 positions agree with TRBD2. The CDR3 bases are TGTGCCAGCAGTTCTAGCGGGAGGTTCTACAATGAGCAGTTCTTC. Translating gives CASSSSGRFYNEQFF.